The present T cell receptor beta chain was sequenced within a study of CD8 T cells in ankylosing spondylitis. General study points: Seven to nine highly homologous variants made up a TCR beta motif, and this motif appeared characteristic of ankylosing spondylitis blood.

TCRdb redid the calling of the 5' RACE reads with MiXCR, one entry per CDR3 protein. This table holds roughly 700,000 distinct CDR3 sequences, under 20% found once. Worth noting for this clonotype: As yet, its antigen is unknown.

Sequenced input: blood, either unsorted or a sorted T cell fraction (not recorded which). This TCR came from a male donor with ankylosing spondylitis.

The chain's CDR3 is CSARGEVGTEAFF. As DNA, the CDR3 is TGCAGTGCTAGAGGGGAGGTCGGAACTGAAGCTTTCTTT. The chain couples TRBV20-1 to TRBJ1-1; D unclear. Germline V gene data show CDR1 as DFQATT and CDR2 as SNEGSKA (reference sequence). V was clipped by 1 base and J by 5 bases, with 11 bases between them. This CDR3 has 13 residues.